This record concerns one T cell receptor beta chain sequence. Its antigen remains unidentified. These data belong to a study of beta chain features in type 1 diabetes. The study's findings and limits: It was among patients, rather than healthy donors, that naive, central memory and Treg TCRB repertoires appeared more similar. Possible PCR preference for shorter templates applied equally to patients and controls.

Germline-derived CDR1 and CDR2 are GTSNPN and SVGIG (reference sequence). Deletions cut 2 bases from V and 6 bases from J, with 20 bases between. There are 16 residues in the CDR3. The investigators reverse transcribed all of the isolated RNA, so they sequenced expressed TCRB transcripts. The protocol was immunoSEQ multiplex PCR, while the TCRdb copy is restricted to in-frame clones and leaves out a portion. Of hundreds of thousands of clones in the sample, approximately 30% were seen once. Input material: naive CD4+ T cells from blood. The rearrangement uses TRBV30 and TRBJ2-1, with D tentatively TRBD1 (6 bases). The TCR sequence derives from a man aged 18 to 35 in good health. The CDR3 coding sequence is TGTGCCTGGAGTACCGGGACACAAGGAGTGTCCAATGAGCAGTTCTTC. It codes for CAWSTGTQGVSNEQFF.